This T cell receptor (beta chain) was captured by sequencing in a study of cytomegalovirus exposure and HLA in healthy donors. Study-wide points: Compared with the roughly 700-donor mean, an Asian-associated ancestry cluster reportedly had fewer N-insertions, according to a later analysis.

A word on this clone: Its cognate antigen is unknown.

Trimming pared 3 bases from V and 6 bases from J, leaving 10 bases between. The CDR3 is made up of 13 amino acids. Germline CDR1 and CDR2: MNHEY and SMNVEV (reference sequence). The PCR ran on 60 Vbeta and 13 Jbeta primers. Only in-frame clones appear in the TCRdb table, and some are missing; sequencing was by immunoSEQ multiplex PCR. The sample holds 150,000 to 200,000 clones, roughly four fifths seen once. The TCR was taken from a man aged 25 to 40 in good health and CMV-seronegative. The J gene is TRBJ2-3, the V gene TRBV27; D is uncertain. The sample taken for sequencing was PBMCs. This CDR3 reads CASSLVASDTQYF. The CDR3 DNA reads TGTGCCAGCAGTTTGGTGGCTTCGGATACGCAGTATTTT.